These T cell receptor beta chains were read from a single sample in a study of cytomegalovirus exposure and HLA in healthy donors. The table came from immunoSEQ multiplex PCR; TCRdb's copy has only in-frame clones and leaves some out. The sample includes about 56,000 clones, roughly 93% of them seen just once. Input material: PBMCs. The receptors here all came from a woman under 30 in good health and CMV-seropositive. Both conserved end residues are part of each CDR3.

TRBJ2-1	TRBV28	CASTGQGPMRPNDEQFF
TRBJ2-7	TRBV5-5	CASSFAVHEQYF
TRBJ2-7	TRBV6-1	CASSARGTGGYEQYF
TRBJ1-5	TRBV6-1	CASGGEYSNQPQHF
TRBJ2-2	TRBV9	CASSVGGANTGELFF
TRBJ1-3	TRBV5-1	CASSQQGVAASGNTIYF
TRBJ2-7	TRBV7-9	CASSLSGQGYHEQYF
TRBJ2-1	TRBV9	CASSQGLAGESSLYNERFF
TRBJ2-5	TRBV7-9	CASSLVVSKETQYF
TRBJ1-4	TRBV6-1	CASSEYATNEKLFF
TRBJ2-1	TRBV4-3	CASSQDLQGAWNEQFF
TRBJ1-2	TRBV29-1	CSVGSDRGYGYTF